The 28 T cell receptor beta chains below all came from one sample that was sequenced in a study of blood T cell repertoires in COVID-19 (dated by TCRdb to the early 2020s). The library was made by the immunoSEQ multiplex PCR assay. Held by TCRdb, this immuneACCESS table contains in-frame sequences only and omits some clones. Under half of the omission traces to an unresolved V gene where checked; the cause of the rest is unknown. This sample has about 410,000 clones in its table, and less than 95% of those were observed once. The ten largest clones represent 0.6% of the sample. The material sequenced was PBMCs or T cells enriched from blood (not recorded which). These receptors all come from a man younger than 35 who had recovered from COVID-19.

The chain combines TRBV5-4 with TRBJ1-2; 9 nucleotides line up with TRBD1. J gave up 4 bases and V 2 bases, and 6 bases lay outside the gene matches. CDR3 length equals 15 residues. The germline V gene encodes CDR1 SGHNT and CDR2 YYREEE (reference sequence). Here the CDR3 DNA reads TGTGCCAGCAGCTTAGGGGACAGGGACGTCTATGGCTACACCTTC. It specifies CASSLGDRDVYGYTF.

As regards this clone: The identical CDR3 is also encoded by other nucleotide sequences in the sample. This chain joins TRBV11-2 and TRBJ2-7; TRBD1 matches at 11 bases. Germline V gene data show CDR1 as SGHAT and CDR2 as FQNNGV. V lost 3 bases and J lost 1; bases outside the gene matches: 2. This CDR3 spans 15 amino acids. The CDR3 here is CASSLGTGGSYEQYF. CDR3 nucleotide sequence: TGTGCCAGCAGCTTGGGGACAGGGGGGTCCTACGAGCAGTACTTC. Full variable domain (missing parts from reference TRBV11-2 and TRBJ2-7): EAGVAQSPRYKIIEKRQSVAFWCNPISGHATLYWYQQILGQGPKLLIQFQNNGVVDDSQLPKDRFSAERLKGVDSTLKIQPAKLEDSAVYLCASSLGTGGSYEQYFGPGTRLTVT.

The V gene is TRBV11-3, the J gene TRBJ2-6; D might be TRBD1 (6 bases). The CDR3 is 17 amino acids. Germline-derived CDR1 and CDR2 are SGHNT and YENEEA. Trimming removed 5 bases from V and 0 bases from J, with 14 bases in between. This CDR3 is CASSGDRFTSGANVLTF. The DNA of the CDR3 is TGTGCCAGCAGCGGTGACAGGTTTACCTCTGGGGCCAACGTCCTGACTTTC.

This clone was observed a few times. The V call is TRBV27, the J call TRBJ2-7, with a weak D call TRBD2 (5 bases). Germline V lookup: CDR1 MNHEY, CDR2 SMNVEV (reference sequence). The CDR3 spans 15 residues. V lost 2 bases to trimming and J lost 2 bases, with 13 bases between them. The CDR3 bases are TGTGCCAGCAGTTTAGGAGGAGTTCCCACCTACGAGCAGTACTTC. Protein sequence: CASSLGGVPTYEQYF.

As to this clone: A read error may account for a junction end that differs from germline. The chain combines TRBV29-1 with TRBJ2-7, with 9 bases fitting TRBD2. There are 12 residues in the CDR3. Germline values: CDR1 SQVTM, CDR2 ANQGSEA. CDR3 in DNA: TGCAGCGTTCCTTCCCTTAGCGGGAGCAGGCACTTC. Protein sequence: CSVPSLSGSRHF.

The chain is built from TRBV11-2 and TRBJ2-2; possible D gene TRBD2, 5 bases. CDR3 length equals 15 residues. V dropped 4 bases and J dropped 1 base, with 10 bases sitting between them. The germline gives CDR1 SGHAT, CDR2 FQNNGV. The chain's CDR3 is CASSYRTLNTGELFF. The CDR3 bases are TGTGCCAGCAGCTATCGGACTTTGAACACCGGGGAGCTGTTTTTT.

V usage is TRBV11-3 and J usage is TRBJ2-1, with D maybe TRBD1 (5 bases). Trimming left V 5 bases short and J 0 bases short, with 8 bases between. Germline CDR1 SGHNT, CDR2 YENEEA. The CDR3 contains 14 residues. CDR3 in DNA: TGTGCCAGCAGCGGGCAGGGCTCCTACAATGAGCAGTTCTTC. Translation: CASSGQGSYNEQFF.

J is TRBJ2-2 and V is TRBV4-1; 10 bases agree with TRBD2. The CDR3 sequence is 17 residues long. V lost 0 bases, J lost 5 bases, and 6 bases stayed unmatched. CDR1 is MGHRA, CDR2 YSYEKL, per germline. The CDR3 sequence is CASSQERLAGVTGELFF. The CDR3 DNA reads as TGCGCCAGCAGCCAAGAAAGGCTAGCGGGAGTTACCGGGGAGCTGTTTTTT.

V is TRBV24-1 and J is TRBJ1-4, with TRBD1 matching over 7 bases. CDR3 length: 16 residues. Trimming at V came to 4 bases and at J to 3 bases, leaving 7 bases not matched to a gene. Germline assignment: CDR1 KGHDR and CDR2 SFDVKD. The CDR3 is CATSDPPGTANEKLFF. The CDR3 DNA reads TGTGCCACCAGTGACCCTCCCGGGACAGCTAATGAAAAACTGTTTTTT.

This chain's CDR3 is CASSLLAEPLSNQPQHF. The CDR3 region has the DNA TGTGCCAGCAGTTTATTGGCGGAACCCCTTAGCAATCAGCCCCAGCATTTT. The rearrangement uses TRBV28 and TRBJ1-5; no clear D gene. Germline V gene lookup returns CDR1 MDHEN and CDR2 SYDVKM. The CDR3 covers 17 residues. Trimming took off 1 base at V and 0 bases at J, with 13 bases between the two ends.

The rearrangement joins TRBV27 to TRBJ1-1, with D tentatively TRBD1 (6 bases). Germline V gene data show CDR1 as MNHEY and CDR2 as SMNVEV (reference sequence). The CDR3 length is 12 residues. Trimming stripped 5 bases from V and 7 bases from J, with 11 bases between. The CDR3 region is CASSPGGREAFF. CDR3 nucleotide sequence: TGTGCCAGCAGTCCTGGGGGCCGTGAAGCTTTCTTT.

In nucleotides, the CDR3 is TGTGCCAGCAGCCTAAGAAGGACAGTCTCTGGAAACACCATATATTTT. Translating gives CASSLRRTVSGNTIYF. The V gene is TRBV7-2, the J gene TRBJ1-3; tentatively, D is TRBD1 (6 bases). The CDR3 totals 16 residues. Deletions cut 5 bases from V and 0 bases from J, with 14 bases between. Germline V CDR1 and CDR2: SGHTA, FQGNSA.

The chain has TRBV28 and TRBJ2-5; weak D call: TRBD2 (6 bases). The CDR3 has 16 residues. The V end was cut by 0 bases, the J end by 0 bases, with 11 bases between. Germline V lookup: CDR1 MDHEN, CDR2 SYDVKM. The CDR3 region is CASSLWPGLHQETQYF. The DNA of the CDR3 is TGTGCCAGCAGTTTATGGCCGGGACTGCACCAAGAGACCCAGTACTTC.

This rearrangement joins TRBV18 to TRBJ1-5; D possibly corresponds to TRBD1 (6 bases). V lost 5 bases and J 1 base, leaving 15 bases between the germline ends. The germline CDR1 and CDR2 sequences are KGHSH and LQKENI. CDR3 length: 16 amino acids. The CDR3 protein is CASSFQGPGSNQPQHF. CDR3 DNA sequence: TGTGCCAGCTCATTCCAGGGGCCTGGGAGCAATCAGCCCCAGCATTTT.

The chain couples TRBV11-2 to TRBJ1-1; D is undetermined. The CDR3 has 13 amino acids. Germline assignment: CDR1 SGHAT and CDR2 FQNNGV. V lost 3 bases and J 2 bases, leaving 7 bases between the germline ends. The CDR3 is CASSFITNTEAFF. The CDR3 DNA follows: TGTGCCAGCAGCTTCATTACTAACACTGAAGCTTTCTTT.

The chain carries TRBV19 and TRBJ2-5; 10 nucleotides agree with TRBD1. The trim removed 5 bases at V and 2 bases at J, leaving 14 bases unmatched. The CDR3 consists of 18 residues. Germline values: CDR1 LNHDA, CDR2 SQIVND (reference sequence). The CDR3 DNA follows: TGTGCCAGTAGTCTGACAGGGGGCAACGCCCAGTTACAAGAGACCCAGTACTTC. Its translation: CASSLTGGNAQLQETQYF.

This rearrangement joins TRBV29-1 to TRBJ2-1; the match to TRBD2 covers 8 bases. The V gene's germline CDR1 is SQVTM and CDR2 ANQGSEA. The ends lost 0 bases at V and 2 bases at J; junction bases unmatched: 9. The CDR3 runs 17 residues. CDR3 bases: TGCAGCGTTGAAGAAGGATCTAGCGGGCTAACCTACAATGAGCAGTTCTTC. It encodes CSVEEGSSGLTYNEQFF.

J is TRBJ1-2 and V is TRBV15; 9 bases map to TRBD1. Germline values: CDR1 LNHNV, CDR2 YYDKDF (reference sequence). This CDR3 is built from 14 residues. V lost 4 bases to trimming and J lost 6 bases; unmatched junction nucleotides: 6. The DNA for the CDR3 is TGTGCCACCAGCATGGACAGGGGACGAGATGGCTACACCTTC. Translated: CATSMDRGRDGYTF.

This clone was seen only once. V and J are TRBV3-1 (or the pseudogene TRBV3-2) and TRBJ1-5, with 11 nucleotides matching TRBD1. CDR1 and CDR2 from the germline V gene are LGHDT and YNNKEL (reference sequence). The CDR3 contains 17 residues. The V gene end was trimmed by 3 bases and the J gene end by 0 bases; junction bases not matched to a gene: 4. The CDR3 loop reads CASSHGQGAYSNQPQHF. For the CDR3, the DNA is TGTGCCAGCAGCCACGGACAGGGGGCCTATAGCAATCAGCCCCAGCATTTT.

V and J are TRBV2 and TRBJ1-1; the match to TRBD1 covers 9 bases. J gave up 8 bases and V 5 bases, and 6 bases lay outside the gene matches. This CDR3 has 13 residues. CDR1 and CDR2 (germline): SNHLY, FYNNEI. Here the CDR3 reads CASSLKGTGEAFF. As DNA, the CDR3 is TGTGCCAGCAGTTTAAAAGGGACAGGGGAAGCTTTCTTT. Full variable domain (remainder filled in from reference TRBV2 and TRBJ1-1): EPEVTQTPSHQVTQMGQEVILRCVPISNHLYFYWYRQILGQKVEFLVSFYNNEISEKSEIFDDQFSVERPDGSNFTLKIRSTKLEDSAMYFCASSLKGTGEAFFGQGTRLTVV.

The chain joins TRBV4-1 to TRBJ2-7, with 9 bases identical to TRBD2. V gave up 3 bases and J gave up 9 bases; unmatched junction bases: 12. Germline CDR1 MGHRA, CDR2 YSYEKL. CDR3 size: 15 residues. CDR3 nucleotide sequence: TGCGCCAGCAGCCATAAAATAGCGGGAGACAGTGGGCAGTACTTC. It encodes CASSHKIAGDSGQYF.

The chain recombines TRBV6-1 with TRBJ1-1; D unresolved. The V gene lost 1 base and the J gene lost 5 bases, with 8 bases spanning the gap. This CDR3 is 13 amino acids long. CDR1 and CDR2 (germline): MNHNS, SASEGT. The CDR3 loop reads CASSEEGVTEAFF. In nucleotides, the CDR3 is TGTGCCAGCAGTGAAGAGGGAGTGACTGAAGCTTTCTTT.

The chain recombines TRBV2 with TRBJ2-7; 16 positions agree with TRBD2. This CDR3 has 16 residues. CDR1 is SNHLY and CDR2 is FYNNEI in the germline V gene. With V trimmed by 4 bases and J by 7 bases, 7 bases remained unmatched. CDR3 protein: CASSVGTSGRAGEQYF. The DNA of the CDR3 is TGTGCCAGCAGTGTTGGGACTAGCGGGAGGGCGGGAGAGCAGTACTTC. Supplemented by reference TRBV2 and TRBJ2-7, the full variable domain reads EPEVTQTPSHQVTQMGQEVILRCVPISNHLYFYWYRQILGQKVEFLVSFYNNEISEKSEIFDDQFSVERPDGSNFTLKIRSTKLEDSAMYFCASSVGTSGRAGEQYFGPGTRLTVT.

The rearrangement joins TRBV28 to TRBJ2-3; TRBD2 aligns across 11 bases. Germline V gene data show CDR1 as MDHEN and CDR2 as SYDVKM. The ends lost 3 bases at V and 3 bases at J; junction bases unmatched: 5. The CDR3 covers 16 residues. The CDR3, as DNA: TGTGCCAGCAGTTTGACTAGCGGGGTGGGAACAGATACGCAGTATTTT. Its translation is CASSLTSGVGTDTQYF.

V is TRBV7-6 and J is TRBJ2-1, with 14 bases fitting TRBD2. The CDR3 has 15 residues. Trimming at V came to 1 base and at J to 7 bases, leaving 0 bases not matched to a gene. Germline V lookup: CDR1 SGHVS, CDR2 FNYEAQ. The chain's CDR3 is CASSLGLAGGNEQFF. The CDR3 bases are TGTGCCAGCAGCTTAGGACTAGCGGGAGGGAATGAGCAGTTCTTC.

This clone showed up just a few times. Germline is not matched at one junction end, which may reflect a read error. The chain joins TRBV10-3 to TRBJ2-7; D perhaps matches TRBD2 (8 bases). The CDR3 is made up of 12 amino acids. CDR1 ENHRY and CDR2 SYGVKD come from the germline V gene. The CDR3 region is CAISPREGAWDF. In nucleotides, the CDR3 is TGTGCCATCAGTCCCCGGGAGGGGGCGTGGGACTTC.

The chain links TRBV7-9 to TRBJ1-1, with D possibly matching TRBD1 (6 bases). The CDR3 covers 15 residues. With 5 bases removed from V and 6 bases from J, the gap between germline ends came to 19 bases. Germline CDR1 reads SEHNR; CDR2 reads FQNEAQ (reference sequence). CDR3 in amino acids: CASSPPRTDFPEAFF. CDR3 coding DNA: TGTGCCAGCAGCCCGCCCAGGACAGATTTTCCTGAAGCTTTCTTT.

Comment on this clone: The identical CDR3 is also encoded by other nucleotide sequences in the sample. The chain links TRBV3-1 (or the pseudogene TRBV3-2) to TRBJ1-2; D unresolved. With 1 base removed from V and 7 bases from J, the gap between germline ends came to 4 bases. CDR3 size: 11 residues. Germline V lookup: CDR1 LGHDT, CDR2 YNNKEL (reference sequence). The CDR3 nucleotides are TGTGCCAGCAGCCAAGGCGGTGGCTACACCTTC. It encodes CASSQGGGYTF.